The T cell receptor (beta chain) under discussion was sequenced for a study of T cells in Graves' hyperthyroidism and ophthalmopathy. The CDR3 sequence is 17 residues long. Trimming left V 0 bases short and J 6 bases short, with 19 bases between. Germline loops: CDR1 SGHRS, CDR2 YFSETQ. The investigators amplified TCR beta CDR3 regions from RNA transcripts. In the first-round RT-PCR of the TCR CDR3, the HTBI primer set was used. Each CDR3 protein gets one entry after TCRdb re-called the multiplex PCR reads with MiXCR. The table lists approximately 700,000 distinct CDR3 sequences, 16% of them singletons.

The chain is built from TRBV5-1 and TRBJ2-1; the D call may be TRBD1 or TRBD2 (5 bases each). The sequence derives from a young man with Graves' hyperthyroidism. Sequenced input: blood. The CDR3 reads CASSLVSILGASNEQFF. The CDR3 coding sequence is TGCGCCAGCAGCTTGGTCTCTATCCTCGGGGCTAGCAATGAGCAGTTCTTC.